The clone carrying this TCR beta chain appeared once. These data come from a study of glioma-infiltrating T cells after dendritic cell vaccination. Study-level information: Autologous tumor lysate-pulsed dendritic cell vaccination was given between the early 2000s and the early 2010s.

Time point defined: after dendritic cell vaccination, including at tumor progression/relapse. Produced via immunoSEQ multiplex PCR; TCRdb's table is partial and in-frame only. The sample holds 110,000 or so clones, about 90% seen once. CDR1 is SNHLY, CDR2 FYNNEI, per germline. V lost 6 bases and J 6 bases, leaving 8 bases between the germline ends. This CDR3 has 11 amino acids. This sequence originates from a human donor with glioblastoma. V is TRBV2 and J is TRBJ1-2, with a tentative D call TRBD1 (5 bases). Source: blood, taken after dendritic cell vaccination. CDR3 loop: CASREGHGYTF. The CDR3 nucleotides are TGTGCCAGCAGGGAGGGACATGGCTACACCTTC. The complete variable domain, with remaining parts taken from reference TRBV2 and TRBJ1-2, reads EPEVTQTPSHQVTQMGQEVILRCVPISNHLYFYWYRQILGQKVEFLVSFYNNEISEKSEIFDDQFSVERPDGSNFTLKIRSTKLEDSAMYFCASREGHGYTFGSGTRLTVV.